Following are 21 T cell receptor beta chains from one sample sequenced in a study of shared clonotypes between healthy human individuals. TCRdb keeps only in-frame clones here, not all; method: immunoSEQ multiplex PCR. There are around 690,000 clones in the sample; about nine tenths occur only once, and 34% lies in the top ten. Material for sequencing was memory CD8+ T cells from PBMCs. Subset meaning: CD45RO+ cells pooled with CCR7-negative TemRA cells. These receptors were taken from a man younger than 35 in good health. Some clones in this sample may be carry-over from other donors' samples.

The CDR3 nucleotides read TGTGCCAGCAGTTTAGGGACACAACCTCACAATGAGCAGTTCTTC. This codes for CASSLGTQPHNEQFF. The chain couples TRBV27 to TRBJ2-1; possibly TRBD1 for D (6 bases). V shed 2 bases and J shed 5 bases, with 13 bases lying between them. Germline V gene data show CDR1 as MNHEY and CDR2 as SMNVEV (reference sequence). The CDR3 spans 15 residues.

The V gene is TRBV27, the J gene TRBJ1-1; 8 nucleotides match TRBD1. The germline V gene has CDR1 MNHEY and CDR2 SMNVEV (reference sequence). The CDR3 spans 14 residues. Trimming removed 4 bases from V and 10 bases from J; junction bases left unmatched: 11. The CDR3 region is CASSSLRDRRLAFF. In DNA, the CDR3 is TGTGCCAGCAGTTCCCTTCGGGACAGGAGGTTAGCTTTCTTT.

Of note for this clone: The sample carries other DNA sequences with the same CDR3. The chain combines TRBV28 with TRBJ1-1; D unresolved. The CDR3 is 15 amino acids. Looked up from germline, CDR1 is MDHEN and CDR2 is SYDVKM. V gave up 3 bases and J gave up 1 base, with 12 bases separating them. The chain's CDR3 is CASSFRGLGNTEAFF. CDR3 bases: TGTGCCAGCAGTTTCCGAGGATTGGGGAACACTGAAGCTTTCTTT.

This sequence joins TRBV7-9 and TRBJ1-2; D call uncertain. The CDR3 runs to 16 residues. The V gene's germline CDR1 is SEHNR and CDR2 FQNEAQ (reference sequence). V was trimmed by 1 base and J by 0 bases, leaving 12 bases between them. The CDR3: CASSLEGEISNYGYTF. For the CDR3, the DNA is TGTGCCAGCAGCTTAGAAGGAGAGATTTCTAACTATGGCTACACCTTC.

The chain couples TRBV18 to TRBJ1-2; weak D call: TRBD1 (5 bases). The CDR3 covers 13 residues. Germline CDR1 and CDR2: KGHSH and LQKENI. Trimming removed 6 bases at V and 4 bases at J, with 12 bases between. CDR3 residues: CASSSGPLYGYTF. The CDR3 DNA follows: TGTGCCAGCTCCTCGGGACCGCTCTATGGCTACACCTTC.

The rearrangement joins TRBV11-2 to TRBJ2-1; 8 positions match TRBD2. The CDR3 covers 16 residues. The trim removed 2 bases at V and 6 bases at J, leaving 9 bases unmatched. The germline gives CDR1 SGHAT, CDR2 FQNNGV. The CDR3 coding sequence is TGTGCCAGCAGCTTAAGCCCCGGGAGGGCCGGCAATGAGCAGTTCTTC. Protein: CASSLSPGRAGNEQFF.

This sequence joins TRBV27 and TRBJ2-1; 12 bases are a match to TRBD2. Trimming cost V 1 base and J 6 bases; bases outside gene matches: 4. This CDR3 is 16 amino acids long. Germline CDR1 MNHEY, CDR2 SMNVEV (reference sequence). The CDR3 reads CASSLLGTSGLNEQFF. As DNA, the CDR3 is TGTGCCAGCAGTTTATTGGGGACTAGCGGGCTCAATGAGCAGTTCTTC.

The J gene is TRBJ2-1, the V gene TRBV13; 7 positions match TRBD2. Germline trimming cut 4 bases from V and 8 bases from J; bases unmatched to any gene: 11. CDR1 PRHDT and CDR2 FYEKMQ come from the germline V gene (reference sequence). This CDR3 spans 15 amino acids. CDR3 sequence: CASSSRQSGGDEQFF. The CDR3 coding sequence is TGTGCCAGCAGCTCACGTCAGTCTGGGGGGGATGAGCAGTTCTTC.

The chain employs TRBV30 and TRBJ2-5, with D tentatively TRBD2 (6 bases). The J call could be wrong; TRBJ2-7 is a better fit for the DNA end. The CDR3 totals 14 residues. Germline V gives CDR1 GTSNPN, CDR2 SVGIG (reference sequence). In nucleotides, the CDR3 is TGTGCCTGGAGCCCCCTAGCGATAAGCTACGAGCAGTACTTC. This codes for CAWSPLAISYEQYF.

The chain joins TRBV27 to TRBJ2-6, with D perhaps matching TRBD1 or TRBD2 (5 bases each). V was cut by 0 bases and J by 13 bases, with 13 bases left in between. Germline V gene sequence: CDR1 MNHEY, CDR2 SMNVEV (reference sequence). The CDR3 extends over 14 amino acids. CDR3 in DNA: TGTGCCAGCAGTTTATCTGGGGACGTTGGGGTCCTGACTTTC. The encoded protein is CASSLSGDVGVLTF.

This sequence joins TRBV28 and TRBJ2-7; no clear D gene. V lost 3 bases, J lost 0 bases, and 9 bases lay in between. The CDR3 is 14 amino acids. CDR1 and CDR2 from the germline V gene are MDHEN and SYDVKM. The CDR3 spells CASSFNSPSYEQYF. The CDR3 nucleotides read TGTGCCAGCAGTTTTAACTCTCCCTCCTACGAGCAGTACTTC.

CDR3 sequence (DNA): TGTGCCTGGGTCGGGGGGAGCACAGATACGCAGTATTTT. Its protein is CAWVGGSTDTQYF. This chain links TRBV30 with TRBJ2-3; TRBD2 matches at 7 bases. Trimming removed 5 bases from V and 0 bases from J; junction bases left unmatched: 2. There are 13 residues in the CDR3. CDR1 is GTSNPN, CDR2 SVGIG, per germline (reference sequence).

CDR3 sequence: CASKEGRQPQHF. CDR3 DNA sequence: TGTGCCAGTAAAGAAGGACGGCAGCCCCAGCATTTT. V gene TRBV19 combines with J gene TRBJ1-5; D remains unclear. CDR1 is LNHDA, CDR2 SQIVND, per germline (reference sequence). Trimming removed 7 bases from V and 7 bases from J, with 11 bases in between. The CDR3 is 12 amino acids.

This chain uses TRBV7-2 with TRBJ2-1, with 8 nucleotides matching TRBD2. The CDR3 loop spans 14 amino acids. The trim removed 2 bases at V and 7 bases at J, leaving 4 bases unmatched. From germline, CDR1 is SGHTA and CDR2 FQGNSA. DNA for the CDR3: TGTGCCAGCAGCTTAACGGGAGGGCCGAATGAGCAGTTCTTC. Translation gives CASSLTGGPNEQFF.

The V gene is TRBV6-5, the J gene TRBJ2-1; D not resolved. Trimming stripped 0 bases from V and 0 bases from J, with 6 bases between. The CDR3 runs to 15 residues. Germline V gene sequence: CDR1 MNHEY, CDR2 SVGAGI. CDR3 loop: CASSYSASSYNEQFF. The CDR3 DNA reads as TGTGCCAGCAGTTACTCCGCGAGCTCCTACAATGAGCAGTTCTTC.

This clone was counted between two and nine times. The chain joins TRBV5-8 to TRBJ1-4; D is undetermined. Trimming stripped 1 base from V and 0 bases from J, with 7 bases between. CDR3 length: 15 amino acids. Germline V gene lookup returns CDR1 SGHTS and CDR2 YDEGEE. The CDR3 sequence: CASSLSPATNEKLFF. CDR3 nucleotides: TGTGCCAGCAGCTTGTCGCCCGCAACTAATGAAAAACTGTTTTTT.

CDR3 loop: CASSFRRGTSTDTQYF. The CDR3 DNA sequence: TGTGCCAGCAGTTTTCGTCGCGGGACCAGCACAGATACGCAGTATTTT. The V gene is TRBV6-5, the J gene TRBJ2-3, with a possible D match to TRBD2 (6 bases). V was pared by 4 bases and J by 0 bases, with 14 bases between. Germline values: CDR1 MNHEY, CDR2 SVGAGI. The CDR3 loop spans 16 amino acids.

The rearrangement links TRBV7-6 to TRBJ2-1; D unresolved. The V end lost 3 bases, the J end lost 0 bases, and 18 bases lay between the germline ends. Germline assignment: CDR1 SGHVS and CDR2 FNYEAQ. CDR3 length equals 18 residues. CDR3 nucleotide sequence: TGTGCCAGCAGCTTGGTCGTGAGCGTATCGAGCTCCTACAATGAGCAGTTCTTC. This translates into CASSLVVSVSSSYNEQFF. Based on the CDR3 plus reference TRBV7-6 and TRBJ2-1, the full variable domain is GAGVSQSPRYKVTKRGQDVALRCDPISGHVSLYWYRQALGQGPEFLTYFNYEAQQDKSGLPNDRFSAERPEGSISTLTIQRTEQRDSAMYRCASSLVVSVSSSYNEQFFGPGTRLTVL.

V gene TRBV6-5 combines with J gene TRBJ2-2; 9 nucleotides match TRBD1. The V gene end was trimmed by 6 bases and the J gene end by 6 bases; junction bases not matched to a gene: 8. CDR3 size: 15 residues. Germline-derived CDR1 and CDR2 are MNHEY and SVGAGI. The CDR3 protein is CASRGTGILPGELFF. DNA of the CDR3: TGTGCCAGCAGGGGGACAGGGATTTTACCCGGGGAGCTGTTTTTT.

The sample holds one count of this clone. The V gene is TRBV6-1, the J gene TRBJ1-1; tentative D call: TRBD1 (5 bases). Trimming took 1 base from V and 4 from J, leaving 16 bases between them. The CDR3 loop spans 16 amino acids. Germline V CDR1 and CDR2: MNHNS, SASEGT. CDR3 amino acids: CASSEGLGGRSTEAFF. The CDR3 bases are TGTGCCAGCAGTGAAGGGTTGGGGGGTAGGAGCACTGAAGCTTTCTTT.

The chain uses TRBV6-4 and TRBJ2-1, with TRBD2 matching over 8 bases. CDR1 MRHNA and CDR2 SNTAGT come from the germline V gene. Losses at the gene ends were 5 bases for V and 8 bases for J; bases not matched to a gene: 11. This CDR3 comprises 15 residues. The CDR3 DNA reads as TGTGCCAGCAGTTTTAGCGGGGCGAGTCTGGATGAGCAGTTCTTC. As protein: CASSFSGASLDEQFF.